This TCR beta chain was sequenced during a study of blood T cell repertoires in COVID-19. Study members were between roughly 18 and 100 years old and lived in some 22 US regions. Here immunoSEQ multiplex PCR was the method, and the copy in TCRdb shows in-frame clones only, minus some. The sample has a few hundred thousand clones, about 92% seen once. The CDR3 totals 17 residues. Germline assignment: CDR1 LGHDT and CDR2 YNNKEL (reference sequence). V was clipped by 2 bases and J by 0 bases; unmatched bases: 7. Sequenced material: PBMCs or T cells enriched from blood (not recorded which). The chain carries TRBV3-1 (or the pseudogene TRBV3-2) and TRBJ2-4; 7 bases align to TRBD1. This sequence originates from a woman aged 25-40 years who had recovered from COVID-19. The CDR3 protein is CASSQIRDSLAKNIQYF. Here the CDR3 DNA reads TGTGCCAGCAGCCAAATACGGGACAGCCTAGCCAAAAACATTCAGTACTTC.